The 7 T cell receptor beta chains reported below all come from one sample, sequenced in a study of T cell responses to AZD1222 COVID-19 vaccine. TCRdb's copy holds only in-frame clones and misses some; the assay was immunoSEQ multiplex PCR. The sample lists around 110,000 clones; approximately 90% were seen once. Material: peripheral blood, obtained on day 0 of AZD1222 vaccination. The receptors here all came from an adult in good health.

This clone was recorded once. The rearrangement joins TRBV6-5 to TRBJ1-2; TRBD1 matches at 7 bases. The CDR3 runs 14 residues. Germline values: CDR1 MNHEY, CDR2 SVGAGI. The J segment lost 4 bases and the V segment lost 2 bases, leaving 4 bases of the junction unmatched. The CDR3 reads CASSYPTGSYGYTF. For the CDR3, the DNA is TGTGCCAGCAGTTACCCGACAGGGAGCTATGGCTACACCTTC.

The chain is built from TRBV2 and TRBJ2-1, with 8 bases fitting TRBD2. Germline lookup yields CDR1 SNHLY and CDR2 FYNNEI. The CDR3 extends over 15 amino acids. Losses at the gene ends were 5 bases for V and 9 bases for J; bases not matched to a gene: 12. Here the CDR3 reads CASSSGTSREFEQFF. CDR3 in DNA: TGTGCCAGCAGTAGCGGGACTAGTAGGGAGTTTGAGCAGTTCTTC. Complete variable domain (other parts from reference TRBV2 and TRBJ2-1): EPEVTQTPSHQVTQMGQEVILRCVPISNHLYFYWYRQILGQKVEFLVSFYNNEISEKSEIFDDQFSVERPDGSNFTLKIRSTKLEDSAMYFCASSSGTSREFEQFFGPGTRLTVL.

This clone appeared a few times. The chain joins TRBV7-2 to TRBJ1-5; D may be TRBD1 (5 bases). The CDR3 runs to 13 residues. Germline CDR1 and CDR2: SGHTA and FQGNSA. Trimming left V 2 bases short and J 4 bases short, with 6 bases between. As DNA, the CDR3 is TGTGCCAGCAGCTTAACAGGAAATCAGCCCCAGCATTTT. This encodes CASSLTGNQPQHF.

This clone was observed a few times. The CDR3 DNA follows: TGTGCCACCAGTGAAACTGGGACAGGGGGTAGGGGTGGCTACACCTTC. Protein sequence: CATSETGTGGRGGYTF. V is TRBV24-1 and J is TRBJ1-2, with 11 bases matching TRBD1. The CDR3 length is 16 residues. The ends lost 4 bases at V and 7 bases at J; junction bases unmatched: 10. Germline-derived CDR1 and CDR2 are KGHDR and SFDVKD.

The V call is TRBV30, the J call TRBJ2-3; tentative D call: TRBD2 (5 bases). The ends were cut back, 5 bases at V and 0 bases at J, with 9 bases in the middle. CDR3 length: 13 residues. Per germline, CDR1 GTSNPN and CDR2 SVGIG (reference sequence). The CDR3 loop is CAWVGLSTDTQYF. CDR3 coding DNA: TGTGCCTGGGTCGGACTCAGCACAGATACGCAGTATTTT.

In this sample, this clone turned up a few times. The chain has TRBV10-3 and TRBJ2-3; 9 bases agree with TRBD2. The CDR3 is 14 residues long. V gave up 3 bases and J gave up 4 bases; unmatched junction bases: 2. CDR1 and CDR2 from the germline V gene are ENHRY and SYGVKD. The CDR3 sequence is CAISDGGGADTQYF. The CDR3 DNA reads TGTGCCATCAGTGACGGCGGGGGGGCAGATACGCAGTATTTT.

The V and J genes are TRBV15 and TRBJ1-1; TRBD1 might be the D (5 bases). V was cut by 0 bases and J by 3 bases, with 11 bases left in between. The germline V gene has CDR1 LNHNV and CDR2 YYDKDF (reference sequence). The CDR3 loop spans 15 amino acids. The CDR3 is CATSRDQGGDTEAFF. In DNA form, the CDR3 reads TGTGCCACCAGCAGAGATCAGGGCGGGGACACTGAAGCTTTCTTT.